This record looks at one T cell receptor beta chain sequence and its context. The antigen remains undetermined. The CDR3 end shows no conserved phenylalanine or tryptophan, and so a read error is likely. It is unclear where the CDR3 begins or ends on the DNA, so no DNA is shown, and the CDR3 is as TCRdb lists it. Germline values: CDR1 SGHVS, CDR2 FQNEAQ. The CDR3 has 13 residues if both end residues are counted. The data derive from a study of CD8+CD57+ T cells in acquired aplastic anemia. On the study more broadly: The DNA of sorted CD4+ and CD8+ cells averaged around 3 ug. Whole-study results and caveats: Roughly 31 CD8+ CDR3 sequences were shared between patients and controls.

Profiling that covered TCR beta VDJ and CDR3 relied on genomic DNA as its template. MiXCR, run by TCRdb on the reads, gives a single entry per CDR3 protein. This sample has about 270,000 distinct CDR3 sequences, with around 82% found just once. Patients sequenced had flow cytometry evidence of CD8+CD57+ cell expansion. There was no therapy given to any patient before the blood sampling took place. This receptor was taken from a human donor with aplastic anemia. Sample: sorted CD4+, CD8+, or CD8+CD57+ T cells (not recorded which) from PBMCs. The genes are TRBV7-8 and TRBJ1-5. The chain's CDR3 is CASSLPGGPATQY.